This T cell receptor (beta chain) was captured by sequencing in a study of blood T cell repertoires in COVID-19. Repertoires were generated with immunoSEQ multiplex PCR, while TCRdb's copy carries only in-frame clones and drops some. Of hundreds of thousands of clones listed, 90% to 95% are singletons. Followed over time, Seattle patients had been enrolled while infection was active. Unmatched junction bases numbered 3, after V lost 9 bases and J lost 3 bases. This CDR3 is built from 13 residues. Germline V gene lookup returns CDR1 LNHDA and CDR2 SQIVND (reference sequence). The chain has TRBV19 and TRBJ1-5; 9 bases are a match to TRBD1. The sample was peripheral blood. The receptor was derived from a man in his 60s with COVID-19, enrolled during active disease. The DNA of the CDR3 is TGTGCCAGCGGACAGGGGCCCAATCAGCCCCAGCATTTT. Translating it yields CASGQGPNQPQHF.